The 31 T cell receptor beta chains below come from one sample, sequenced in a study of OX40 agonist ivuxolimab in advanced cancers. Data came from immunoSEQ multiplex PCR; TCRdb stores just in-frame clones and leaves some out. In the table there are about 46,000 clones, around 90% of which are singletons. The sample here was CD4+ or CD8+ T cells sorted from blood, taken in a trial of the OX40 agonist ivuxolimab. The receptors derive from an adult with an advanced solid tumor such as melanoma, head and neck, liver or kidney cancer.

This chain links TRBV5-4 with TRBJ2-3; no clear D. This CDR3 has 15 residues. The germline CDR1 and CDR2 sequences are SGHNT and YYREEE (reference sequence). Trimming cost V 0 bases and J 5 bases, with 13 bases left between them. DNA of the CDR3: TGTGCCAGCAGCTTGGCTGCACCATCACAAGATACGCAGTATTTT. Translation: CASSLAAPSQDTQYF.

The DNA for the CDR3 is TGCGCCAGCAGCTTGGACAGGGGCGGTGTGAACACTGAAGCTTTCTTT. Amino acids: CASSLDRGGVNTEAFF. The chain links TRBV5-1 to TRBJ1-1, with 7 bases identical to TRBD1. Germline V lookup: CDR1 SGHRS, CDR2 YFSETQ. The CDR3 totals 16 residues. With V trimmed by 0 bases and J by 0 bases, 5 bases remained unmatched.

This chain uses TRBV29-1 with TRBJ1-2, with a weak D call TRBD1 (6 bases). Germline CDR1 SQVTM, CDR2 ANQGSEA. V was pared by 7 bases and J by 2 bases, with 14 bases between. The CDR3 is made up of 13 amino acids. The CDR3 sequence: CSAWDTSNYGYTF. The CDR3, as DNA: TGCAGCGCGTGGGACACTTCCAACTATGGCTACACCTTC.

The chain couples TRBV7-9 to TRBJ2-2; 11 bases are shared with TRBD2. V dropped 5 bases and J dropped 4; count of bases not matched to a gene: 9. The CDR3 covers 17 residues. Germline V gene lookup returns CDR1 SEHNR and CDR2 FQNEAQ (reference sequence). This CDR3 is CASSRLAGGPGTGELFF. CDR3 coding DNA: TGTGCCAGCAGCCGTTTAGCGGGAGGGCCCGGCACCGGGGAGCTGTTTTTT.

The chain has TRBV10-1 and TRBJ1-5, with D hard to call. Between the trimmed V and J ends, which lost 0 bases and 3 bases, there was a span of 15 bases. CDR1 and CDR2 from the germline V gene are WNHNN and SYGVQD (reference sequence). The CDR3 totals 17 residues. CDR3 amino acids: CASSESTVRQINQPQHF. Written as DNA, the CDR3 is TGCGCCAGCAGTGAGTCGACCGTGAGGCAAATCAATCAGCCCCAGCATTTT.

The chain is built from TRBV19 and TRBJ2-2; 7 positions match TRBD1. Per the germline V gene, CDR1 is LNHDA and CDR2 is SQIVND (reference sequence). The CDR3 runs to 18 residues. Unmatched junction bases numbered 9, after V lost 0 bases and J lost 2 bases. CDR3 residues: CASSIDWYRGGNTGELFF. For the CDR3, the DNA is TGTGCCAGTAGTATAGATTGGTACAGGGGCGGTAACACCGGGGAGCTGTTTTTT.

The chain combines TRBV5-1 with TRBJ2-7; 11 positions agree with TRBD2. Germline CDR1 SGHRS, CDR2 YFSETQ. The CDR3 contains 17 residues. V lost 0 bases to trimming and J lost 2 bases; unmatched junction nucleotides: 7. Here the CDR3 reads CASSLGTSGLGTYEQYF. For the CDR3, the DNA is TGCGCCAGCAGCTTGGGGACTAGCGGGCTTGGAACCTACGAGCAGTACTTC.

The CDR3 loop reads CASSFPGQGNTEAFF. For the CDR3, the DNA is TGTGCCAGCAGCTTTCCGGGACAGGGAAACACTGAAGCTTTCTTT. The rearrangement uses TRBV7-2 and TRBJ1-1, with TRBD1 identical over 9 bases. The germline CDR1 and CDR2 sequences are SGHTA and FQGNSA. The CDR3 extends over 15 amino acids. J was trimmed by 2 bases and V by 3 bases; bases with no gene match: 4. The entire variable domain, with the rest obtained from reference TRBV7-2 and TRBJ1-1, is as follows: GAGVSQSPSNKVTEKGKDVELRCDPISGHTALYWYRQSLGQGLEFLIYFQGNSAPDKSGLPSDRFSAERTGGSVSTLTIQRTQQEDSAVYLCASSFPGQGNTEAFFGQGTRLTVV.

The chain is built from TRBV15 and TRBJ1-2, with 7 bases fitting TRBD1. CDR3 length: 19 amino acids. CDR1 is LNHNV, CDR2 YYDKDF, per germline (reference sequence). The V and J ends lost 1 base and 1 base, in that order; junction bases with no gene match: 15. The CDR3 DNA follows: TGTGCCACCAGCAGAGGTCCAGGGGGGAGCCTACTAAGTAACTATGGCTACACCTTC. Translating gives CATSRGPGGSLLSNYGYTF.

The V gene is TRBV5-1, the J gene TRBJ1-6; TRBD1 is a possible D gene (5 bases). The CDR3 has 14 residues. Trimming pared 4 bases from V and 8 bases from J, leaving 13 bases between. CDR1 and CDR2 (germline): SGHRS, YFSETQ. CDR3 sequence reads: CASSTGTVDSPLHF. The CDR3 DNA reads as TGCGCCAGCAGCACCGGGACCGTGGATTCACCCCTCCACTTT.

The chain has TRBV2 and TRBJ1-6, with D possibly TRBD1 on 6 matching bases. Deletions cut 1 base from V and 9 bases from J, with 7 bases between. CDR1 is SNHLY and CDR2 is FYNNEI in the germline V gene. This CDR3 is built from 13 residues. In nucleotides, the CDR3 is TGTGCCAGCAGTGAAGACAGGGTTTCACCCCTCCACTTT. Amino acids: CASSEDRVSPLHF.

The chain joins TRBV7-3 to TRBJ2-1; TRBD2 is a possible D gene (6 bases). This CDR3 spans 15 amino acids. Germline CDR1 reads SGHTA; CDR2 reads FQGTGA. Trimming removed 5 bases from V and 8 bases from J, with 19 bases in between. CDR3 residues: CASSVATWRDHEQFF. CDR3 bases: TGTGCCAGCAGCGTGGCAACTTGGAGGGATCATGAGCAGTTCTTC.

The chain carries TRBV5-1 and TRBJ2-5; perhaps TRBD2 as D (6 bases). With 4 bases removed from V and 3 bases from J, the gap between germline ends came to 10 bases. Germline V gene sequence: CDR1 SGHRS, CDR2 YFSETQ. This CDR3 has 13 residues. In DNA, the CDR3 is TGCGCCAGCAGCCGGGACTTAGAAGAGACCCAGTACTTC. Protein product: CASSRDLEETQYF.

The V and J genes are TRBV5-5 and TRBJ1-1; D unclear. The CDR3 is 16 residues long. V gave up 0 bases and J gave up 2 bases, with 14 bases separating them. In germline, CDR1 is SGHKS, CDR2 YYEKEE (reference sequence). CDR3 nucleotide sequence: TGTGCCAGCAGCTTGGGGGTCACAGAAACAAACACTGAAGCTTTCTTT. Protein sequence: CASSLGVTETNTEAFF. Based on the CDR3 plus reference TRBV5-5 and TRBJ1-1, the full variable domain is DAGVTQSPTHLIKTRGQQVTLRCSPISGHKSVSWYQQVLGQGPQFIFQYYEKEERGRGNFPDRFSARQFPNYSSELNVNALLLGDSALYLCASSLGVTETNTEAFFGQGTRLTVV.

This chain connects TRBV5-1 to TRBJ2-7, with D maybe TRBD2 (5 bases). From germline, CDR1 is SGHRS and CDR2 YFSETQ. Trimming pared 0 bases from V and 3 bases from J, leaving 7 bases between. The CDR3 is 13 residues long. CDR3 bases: TGCGCCAGCAGCTTGGGAGGGAACTACGAGCAGTACTTC. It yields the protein CASSLGGNYEQYF. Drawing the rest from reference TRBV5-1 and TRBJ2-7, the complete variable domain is KAGVTQTPRYLIKTRGQQVTLSCSPISGHRSVSWYQQTPGQGLQFLFEYFSETQRNKGNFPGRFSGRQFSNSRSEMNVSTLELGDSALYLCASSLGGNYEQYFGPGTRLTVT.

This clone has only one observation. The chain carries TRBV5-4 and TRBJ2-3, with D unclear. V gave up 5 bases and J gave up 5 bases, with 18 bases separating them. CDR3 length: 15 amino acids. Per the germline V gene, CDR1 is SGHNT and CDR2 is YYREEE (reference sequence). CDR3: CASSSDLTGGDTQYF. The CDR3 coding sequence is TGTGCCAGCAGTTCGGACCTCACTGGCGGAGATACGCAGTATTTT.

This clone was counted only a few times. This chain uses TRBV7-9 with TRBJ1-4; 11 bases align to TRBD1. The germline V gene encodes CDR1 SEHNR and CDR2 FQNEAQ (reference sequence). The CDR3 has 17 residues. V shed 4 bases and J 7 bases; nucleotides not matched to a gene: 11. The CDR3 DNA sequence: TGTGCCAGCAGCTCCCGGGACAGGGGGTACGTTGGTGAAAAACTGTTTTTT. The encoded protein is CASSSRDRGYVGEKLFF.

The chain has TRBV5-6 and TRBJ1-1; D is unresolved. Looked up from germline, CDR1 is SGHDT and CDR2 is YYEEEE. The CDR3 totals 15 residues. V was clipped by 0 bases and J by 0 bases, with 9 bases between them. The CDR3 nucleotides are TGTGCCAGCAGCTTGGACAGAGTAATGAACACTGAAGCTTTCTTT. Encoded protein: CASSLDRVMNTEAFF.

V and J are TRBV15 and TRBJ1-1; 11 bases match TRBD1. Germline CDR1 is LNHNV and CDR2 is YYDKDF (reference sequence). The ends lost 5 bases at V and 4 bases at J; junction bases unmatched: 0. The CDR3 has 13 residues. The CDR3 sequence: CATSGTGGTEAFF. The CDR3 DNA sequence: TGTGCCACCAGCGGGACAGGGGGCACTGAAGCTTTCTTT.

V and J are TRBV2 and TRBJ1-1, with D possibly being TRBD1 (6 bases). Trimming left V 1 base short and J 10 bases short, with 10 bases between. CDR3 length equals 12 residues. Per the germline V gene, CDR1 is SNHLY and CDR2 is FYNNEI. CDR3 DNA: TGTGCCAGCAGTGAAGAAAGAGGGGGAGCTTTCTTT. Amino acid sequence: CASSEERGGAFF.

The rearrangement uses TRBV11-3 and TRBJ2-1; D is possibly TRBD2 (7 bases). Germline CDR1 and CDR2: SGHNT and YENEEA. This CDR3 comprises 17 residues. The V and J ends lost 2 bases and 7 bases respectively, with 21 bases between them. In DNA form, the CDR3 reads TGTGCCAGCAGCTTAACCAATTTAGAGGGGGGGGATAATGAGCAGTTCTTC. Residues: CASSLTNLEGGDNEQFF.

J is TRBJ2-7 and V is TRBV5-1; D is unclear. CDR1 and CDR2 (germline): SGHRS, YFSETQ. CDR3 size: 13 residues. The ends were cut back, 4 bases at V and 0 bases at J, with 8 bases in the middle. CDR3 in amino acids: CASSPQSSYEQYF. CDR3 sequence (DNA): TGCGCCAGCAGCCCCCAGAGCTCCTACGAGCAGTACTTC.

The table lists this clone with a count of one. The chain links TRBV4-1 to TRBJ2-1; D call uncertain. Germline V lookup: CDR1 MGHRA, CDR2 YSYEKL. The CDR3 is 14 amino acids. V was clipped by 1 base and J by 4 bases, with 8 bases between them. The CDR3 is CASSQGITYNEQFF. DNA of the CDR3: TGCGCCAGCAGCCAAGGAATAACTTACAATGAGCAGTTCTTC.

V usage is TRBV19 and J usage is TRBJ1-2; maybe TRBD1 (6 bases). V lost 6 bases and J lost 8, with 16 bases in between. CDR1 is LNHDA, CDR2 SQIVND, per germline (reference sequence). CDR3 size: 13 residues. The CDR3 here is CASRGQVVLGYTF. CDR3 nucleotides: TGTGCCAGTAGGGGACAAGTGGTTTTGGGCTACACCTTC.

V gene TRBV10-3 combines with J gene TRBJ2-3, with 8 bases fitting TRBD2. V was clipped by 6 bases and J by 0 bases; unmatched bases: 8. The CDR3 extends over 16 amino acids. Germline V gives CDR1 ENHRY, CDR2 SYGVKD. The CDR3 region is CAIREGTSRSTDTQYF. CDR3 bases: TGTGCCATCAGAGAAGGGACTAGTCGGAGCACAGATACGCAGTATTTT.

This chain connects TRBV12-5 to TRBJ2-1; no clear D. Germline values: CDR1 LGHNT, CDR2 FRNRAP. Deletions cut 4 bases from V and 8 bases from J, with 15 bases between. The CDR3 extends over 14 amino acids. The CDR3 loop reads CASGSHPPFDEQFF. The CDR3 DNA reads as TGTGCTAGTGGTTCCCATCCTCCGTTTGATGAGCAGTTCTTC.

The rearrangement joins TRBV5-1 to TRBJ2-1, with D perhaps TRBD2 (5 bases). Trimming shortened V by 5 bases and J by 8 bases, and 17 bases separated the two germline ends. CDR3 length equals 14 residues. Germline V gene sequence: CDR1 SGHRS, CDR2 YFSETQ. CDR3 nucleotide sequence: TGCGCCAGCAGTTTCGAGGGCCTTGGCTATGAGCAGTTCTTC. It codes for CASSFEGLGYEQFF.

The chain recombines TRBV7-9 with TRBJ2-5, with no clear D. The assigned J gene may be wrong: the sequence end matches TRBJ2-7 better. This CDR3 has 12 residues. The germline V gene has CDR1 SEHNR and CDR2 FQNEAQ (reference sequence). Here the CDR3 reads CASSLGAYEQYF. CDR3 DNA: TGTGCCAGCAGCTTAGGGGCCTACGAGCAGTACTTC.

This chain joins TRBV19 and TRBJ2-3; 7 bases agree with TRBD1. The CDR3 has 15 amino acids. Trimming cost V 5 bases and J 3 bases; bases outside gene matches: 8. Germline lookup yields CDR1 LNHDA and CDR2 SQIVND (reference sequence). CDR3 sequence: CASSLTGAGTDTQYF. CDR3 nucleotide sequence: TGTGCCAGTAGTCTAACAGGGGCCGGGACAGATACGCAGTATTTT.

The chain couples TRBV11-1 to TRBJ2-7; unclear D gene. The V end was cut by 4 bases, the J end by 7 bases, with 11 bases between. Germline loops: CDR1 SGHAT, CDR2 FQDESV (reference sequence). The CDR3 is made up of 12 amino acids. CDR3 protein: CASSSSPFEQYF. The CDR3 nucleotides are TGTGCCAGCAGCTCTTCGCCGTTTGAGCAGTACTTC.

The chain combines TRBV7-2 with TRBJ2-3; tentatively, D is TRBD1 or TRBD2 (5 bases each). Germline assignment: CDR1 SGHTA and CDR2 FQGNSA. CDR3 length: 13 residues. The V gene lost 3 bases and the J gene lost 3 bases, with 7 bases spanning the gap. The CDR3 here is CASSFGATDTQYF. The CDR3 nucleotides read TGTGCCAGCAGCTTCGGGGCGACAGATACGCAGTATTTT.